Below are 10 T cell receptor beta chains sequenced from a single sample in a study of CDR3 diversity in severe acne. TCRdb re-derived calls from the PCR reads in MiXCR, one entry per CDR3 protein. The data contain over 70,000 distinct CDR3 sequences, around 53% of them singletons. Sequenced input: blood. Source of these receptors: a male donor in good health, without acne.

The chain is built from TRBV7-9 and TRBJ2-7, with TRBD2 as a possible D gene (7 bases). V lost 1 base and J 0 bases, leaving 13 bases between the germline ends. The germline V gene has CDR1 SEHNR and CDR2 FQNEAQ (reference sequence). The CDR3 is made up of 16 amino acids. The CDR3: CASSLGGGGPSYEQYF. CDR3 nucleotides: TGTGCCAGCAGCTTAGGAGGGGGAGGGCCCTCCTACGAGCAGTACTTC.

This clonotype was recorded a few times. The chain uses TRBV10-3 and TRBJ1-5; possible D gene TRBD1, 6 bases. Germline V gene lookup returns CDR1 ENHRY and CDR2 SYGVKD. Trimming stripped 4 bases from V and 7 bases from J, with 17 bases between. There are 15 residues in the CDR3. The CDR3 region is CAISGQEGFGQPQHF. The CDR3 DNA is TGTGCCATCAGTGGACAGGAGGGGTTTGGGCAGCCCCAGCATTTT.

This chain connects TRBV20-1 to TRBJ1-2; the D gene is possibly TRBD1 (5 bases). Germline V lookup: CDR1 DFQATT, CDR2 SNEGSKA (reference sequence). This CDR3 has 12 residues. The V gene lost 5 bases and the J gene lost 4 bases, with 11 bases spanning the gap. This CDR3 is CSAETGTYGYTF. The DNA for the CDR3 is TGCAGTGCTGAGACCGGGACCTATGGCTACACCTTC.

This clonotype was counted between two and nine times. V and J are TRBV20-1 and TRBJ2-7, with 7 nucleotides matching TRBD1. The CDR3 covers 13 residues. CDR1 DFQATT and CDR2 SNEGSKA come from the germline V gene (reference sequence). V gave up 0 bases and J gave up 6 bases; unmatched junction bases: 5. The CDR3 is CSARDAAGGEQYF. DNA of the CDR3: TGCAGTGCTAGAGATGCCGCAGGGGGCGAGCAGTACTTC.

This clonotype was observed a handful of times. This rearrangement joins TRBV7-6 to TRBJ2-2; TRBD1 is a possible D gene (5 bases). V lost 4 bases to trimming and J lost 6 bases, with 6 bases between them. CDR3 length equals 12 residues. Germline V gene sequence: CDR1 SGHVS, CDR2 FNYEAQ. The chain's CDR3 is CASSSQAGELFF. Here the CDR3 DNA reads TGTGCCAGCAGCTCACAGGCCGGGGAGCTGTTTTTT. Drawing the rest from reference TRBV7-6 and TRBJ2-2, the complete variable domain is GAGVSQSPRYKVTKRGQDVALRCDPISGHVSLYWYRQALGQGPEFLTYFNYEAQQDKSGLPNDRFSAERPEGSISTLTIQRTEQRDSAMYRCASSSQAGELFFGEGSRLTVL.

This clonotype occurred a few times. The chain couples TRBV7-9 to TRBJ1-5, with D perhaps matching TRBD1 (5 bases). CDR1 SEHNR and CDR2 FQNEAQ come from the germline V gene (reference sequence). The V gene lost 5 bases and the J gene lost 4 bases, with 15 bases spanning the gap. CDR3 length equals 15 residues. The CDR3 DNA reads as TGTGCCAGCAGCCACCGGGGGGACGTGAATCAGCCCCAGCATTTT. Translation gives CASSHRGDVNQPQHF. The full variable domain, completed using reference TRBV7-9 and TRBJ1-5, is DTGVSQNPRHKITKRGQNVTFRCDPISEHNRLYWYRQTLGQGPEFLTYFQNEAQLEKSRLLSDRFSAERPKGSFSTLEIQRTEQGDSAMYLCASSHRGDVNQPQHFGDGTRLSIL.

The chain links TRBV20-1 to TRBJ1-2; D remains ambiguous. CDR1 and CDR2 from the germline V gene are DFQATT and SNEGSKA (reference sequence). Trimming took off 7 bases at V and 0 bases at J, with 30 bases between the two ends. The CDR3 has 19 amino acids. This CDR3 reads CSVPFRVAIFLCANYGYTF. The CDR3 coding sequence is TGCAGTGTCCCTTTTAGAGTGGCTATATTCTTATGTGCTAACTATGGCTACACCTTC.

This clonotype was detected a few times. No conserved phenylalanine or tryptophan ends this CDR3, so it is likely a read error. The chain links TRBV9 to TRBJ2-1; a possible D gene is TRBD2 (6 bases). This CDR3 has 16 amino acids. The germline CDR1 and CDR2 sequences are SGDLS and YYNGEE. The CDR3 DNA reads as TGTGCCAACAGCTCACCCCAGCTAGCGCCGATCAATGAGCAGTTCTCC. Its protein product is CANSSPQLAPINEQFS.

This rearrangement joins TRBV5-4 to TRBJ2-3, with 12 bases lining up with TRBD2. Trimming removed 2 bases from V and 6 bases from J; junction bases left unmatched: 19. The CDR3 totals 20 residues. The germline V gene has CDR1 SGHNT and CDR2 YYREEE (reference sequence). The CDR3 loop is CASSLPRGRASGRAFDTQYF. The CDR3 nucleotides read TGTGCCAGCAGCTTACCCAGGGGGAGGGCTAGCGGGAGGGCGTTTGATACGCAGTATTTT.

V is TRBV19 and J is TRBJ1-3; weak D call: TRBD1 (5 bases). Trimming pared 9 bases from V and 3 bases from J, leaving 24 bases between. Germline V gives CDR1 LNHDA, CDR2 SQIVND (reference sequence). The CDR3 is 17 residues long. The DNA of the CDR3 is TGTGCCAGCAGTCAAAAGGATAGGGGCAAGAGTGGAAACACCATATATTTT. This sequence encodes CASSQKDRGKSGNTIYF.